These 9 T cell receptor beta chains share one sample of origin, sequenced in a study of OX40 agonist ivuxolimab in advanced cancers. Sequenced by immunoSEQ multiplex PCR; TCRdb stores in-frame clones only, minus some. In the table there are 61,000 or so clones, about 85% of which are singletons. Sequencing was performed on CD4+ or CD8+ T cells sorted from blood, taken in a trial of the OX40 agonist ivuxolimab. The source of these receptors is an adult with an advanced solid tumor such as melanoma, head and neck, liver or kidney cancer.

In its sample, this clone ranks as medium-sized (0.01 to 0.1%). This rearrangement joins TRBV27 to TRBJ1-3; maybe TRBD1 (6 bases). V gave up 4 bases and J gave up 2 bases, with 12 bases separating them. Per germline, CDR1 MNHEY and CDR2 SMNVEV (reference sequence). This CDR3 comprises 15 residues. The CDR3 loop is CASSSGARAGNTIYF. DNA for the CDR3: TGTGCCAGCAGTTCGGGGGCGCGGGCTGGAAACACCATATATTTT.

This chain joins TRBV30 and TRBJ2-3, with D perhaps matching TRBD1 (6 bases). The CDR3 is 13 residues long. Germline lookup yields CDR1 GTSNPN and CDR2 SVGIG (reference sequence). The V end lost 2 bases, the J end lost 5 bases, and 11 bases lay between the germline ends. The CDR3 is CAWSLQGQDTQYF. In DNA, the CDR3 is TGTGCCTGGAGTCTACAGGGCCAAGATACGCAGTATTTT.

The chain uses TRBV18 and TRBJ2-1, with 9 nucleotides matching TRBD2. CDR3 length: 15 residues. From germline, CDR1 is KGHSH and CDR2 LQKENI. The V segment lost 3 bases and the J segment 7 bases; nucleotides outside the gene matches: 7. The CDR3: CASSPGLAGRNEQFF. CDR3 in DNA: TGTGCCAGCTCACCGGGGCTAGCGGGGAGGAATGAGCAGTTCTTC.

This clone appeared once. This chain connects TRBV10-3 to TRBJ1-5; TRBD1 might be the D (6 bases). V gave up 4 bases and J gave up 6 bases, with 7 bases separating them. Germline values: CDR1 ENHRY, CDR2 SYGVKD. This CDR3 region has 12 residues. Here the CDR3 DNA reads TGTGCCATCAGTGCGGACAGTCAGCCCCAGCATTTT. Translating it yields CAISADSQPQHF.

V is TRBV6-1 and J is TRBJ2-1, with 9 positions matching TRBD2. CDR1 and CDR2 (germline): MNHNS, SASEGT. With 6 bases clipped from V and 5 bases from J, the junction kept 8 bases outside the gene matches. The CDR3 sequence is 15 residues long. The CDR3 here is CASRRGASGDNEQFF. As DNA, the CDR3 is TGTGCCAGCAGGAGGGGGGCTAGCGGGGACAATGAGCAGTTCTTC.

This chain connects TRBV6-5 to TRBJ1-4; D might be TRBD1 (5 bases). The CDR3 extends over 15 amino acids. V lost 7 bases to trimming and J lost 7 bases, with 19 bases between them. Germline CDR1 MNHEY, CDR2 SVGAGI. CDR3 loop: CASNPQLNGGEKLFF. The CDR3 DNA reads as TGTGCCAGCAACCCCCAATTAAATGGGGGTGAAAAACTGTTTTTT.

The rearrangement joins TRBV30 to TRBJ1-4; D unresolved. Trimming removed 3 bases at V and 5 bases at J, with 10 bases between. From germline, CDR1 is GTSNPN and CDR2 SVGIG (reference sequence). The CDR3 extends over 13 amino acids. CDR3: CAWSVQINEKLFF. For the CDR3, the DNA is TGTGCCTGGAGCGTACAGATAAATGAAAAACTGTTTTTT. Drawing the rest from reference TRBV30 and TRBJ1-4, the complete variable domain is SQTIHQWPATLVQPVGSPLSLECTVEGTSNPNLYWYRQAAGRGLQLLFYSVGIGQISSEVPQNLSASRPQDRQFILSSKKLLLSDSGFYLCAWSVQINEKLFFGSGTQLSVL.

This chain connects TRBV6-5 to TRBJ1-5; possible D gene TRBD1, 5 bases. Per the germline V gene, CDR1 is MNHEY and CDR2 is SVGAGI. There are 15 residues in the CDR3. Trimming left V 3 bases short and J 5 bases short, with 14 bases between. DNA for the CDR3: TGTGCCAGCAGTTATGAGTGGGGGACGGATCAGCCCCAGCATTTT. Translated: CASSYEWGTDQPQHF.

The sample holds a few counts of this clone. CDR3 nucleotides: TGTGCCAGCAGCTTGCGGGGGCACGAGCAGTACTTC. Translation: CASSLRGHEQYF. V gene TRBV5-5 combines with J gene TRBJ2-7; the D call may be TRBD1 or TRBD2 (6 bases each). Between the trimmed V and J ends, which lost 1 base and 5 bases, there was a span of 7 bases. This CDR3 has 12 residues. Germline-derived CDR1 and CDR2 are SGHKS and YYEKEE (reference sequence).